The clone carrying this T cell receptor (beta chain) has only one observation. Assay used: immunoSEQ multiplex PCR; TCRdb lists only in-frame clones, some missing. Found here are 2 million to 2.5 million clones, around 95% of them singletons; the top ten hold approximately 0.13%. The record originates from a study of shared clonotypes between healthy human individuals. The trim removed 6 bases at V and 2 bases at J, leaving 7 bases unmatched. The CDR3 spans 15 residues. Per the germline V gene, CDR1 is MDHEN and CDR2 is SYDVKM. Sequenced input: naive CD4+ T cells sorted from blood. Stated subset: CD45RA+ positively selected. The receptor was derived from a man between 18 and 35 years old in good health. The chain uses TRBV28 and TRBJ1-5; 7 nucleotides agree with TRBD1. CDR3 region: CASSLLTGGNQPQHF. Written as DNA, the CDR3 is TGTGCCAGCAGCCTCCTAACAGGGGGCAATCAGCCCCAGCATTTT.